This T cell receptor (beta chain) was captured by sequencing in a study of T cells in Graves' hyperthyroidism and ophthalmopathy. Fresh peripheral blood, approximately 10 ml, was the source of the PBMCs. Germline values: CDR1 LNHDA, CDR2 SQIVND (reference sequence). The CDR3 spans 15 residues. V was shortened by 5 bases and J by 6 bases, with 16 bases between the two germline ends. Amplified regions were TCR beta CDR3 sequences from RNA transcripts. First-round RT-PCR targeting the TCR CDR3 was performed with the HTBI primer set. TCRdb ran MiXCR on the multiplex PCR reads and lists one entry per CDR3 protein. The sample carries some 600,000 distinct CDR3 sequences, more than 11% recorded once.

The chain employs TRBV19 and TRBJ2-2; the D gene is possibly TRBD2 (5 bases). Sequencing was carried out using blood. This clonotype was obtained from a woman in her twenties or thirties with Graves' hyperthyroidism that later progressed to Graves' ophthalmopathy. The CDR3 loop reads CASSLTSLRPGELFF. CDR3 bases: TGTGCCAGTAGTCTTACTAGTCTCCGTCCCGGGGAGCTGTTTTTT.